In its sample, the clone carrying this T cell receptor (beta chain) was seen a few times. Germline V gives CDR1 LNHNV, CDR2 YYDKDF (reference sequence). The CDR3 is 14 residues long. The germline V and J ends were trimmed by 1 base and 4 bases, with 8 bases remaining between them. Produced via immunoSEQ multiplex PCR; TCRdb's table is partial and in-frame only. The sample shows about 150,000 clones, over 65% of them seen only once. These data originate in a study of blood T cell repertoires in COVID-19. Overall study context: Collection of acute and convalescent COVID-19 samples took place in the United States, Italy and Spain.

Sequenced material: peripheral blood. This chain connects TRBV15 to TRBJ1-5; tentatively, D is TRBD1 (6 bases). The receptor comes from a human donor in a cohort sampled during active COVID-19. The CDR3 protein is CATSRGTENQPQHF. CDR3 DNA sequence: TGTGCCACCAGCAGAGGGACAGAAAATCAGCCCCAGCATTTT.